The 10 T cell receptor beta chains below come from one sample, sequenced in a study of identical twins (TCRdb year 2016). Preparation of the library involved 5' RACE. Sequenced on an Illumina HiSeq 2000. Through fastp at Q25 and MiXCR, TCRdb rebuilt clones from the public reads, retaining in-frame beta chains. Each entry merges the rows of one CDR3 protein and shows their most common DNA and genes. Here the sample has under 500,000 distinct CDR3 sequences; over 11% occur a single time. The ten largest clonotypes hold approximately 1% of the sample. The same sample was also studied in work on yellow fever vaccine responses in identical twins.

The sample was CD4+ T cells sorted from blood. The source of these receptors is a woman under 30 in good health.

The chain couples TRBV6-1 to TRBJ2-3; D not certain. The germline V and J ends were trimmed by 4 bases and 4 bases, with 15 bases remaining between them. This CDR3 spans 15 amino acids. Germline CDR1 and CDR2: MNHNS and SASEGT. The CDR3 spells CASSGLRADPDTQYF. The CDR3 DNA sequence: TGTGCCAGCAGTGGACTCAGAGCCGACCCAGATACGCAGTATTTT.

V and J are TRBV9 and TRBJ1-5, with D unresolved. V was shortened by 0 bases and J by 0 bases, with 7 bases between the two germline ends. CDR3 size: 15 residues. In germline, CDR1 is SGDLS, CDR2 YYNGEE. This CDR3 reads CASSVDGYSNQPQHF. CDR3 nucleotide sequence: TGTGCCAGCAGCGTAGACGGCTATAGCAATCAGCCCCAGCATTTT.

This clonotype was counted many times. The chain links TRBV5-6 to TRBJ2-7; D remains ambiguous. Germline V gene lookup returns CDR1 SGHDT and CDR2 YYEEEE. The CDR3 totals 15 residues. V was pared by 0 bases and J by 0 bases, with 10 bases between. The CDR3 DNA is TGTGCCAGCAGCTTGGGCCAGGTGAGCTCCTACGAGCAGTACTTC. The encoded protein is CASSLGQVSSYEQYF.

This clonotype came up a few times. The chain employs TRBV20-1 and TRBJ2-7; 11 positions agree with TRBD1. Germline V gives CDR1 DFQATT, CDR2 SNEGSKA (reference sequence). After removal of 3 bases from V and 6 bases from J, the junction contained 10 bases not matched to a gene. The CDR3 is made up of 15 amino acids. The CDR3 sequence: CSASPVGQGASEQYF. The CDR3 DNA reads TGCAGTGCTAGCCCGGTAGGACAGGGGGCGTCCGAGCAGTACTTC.

In this sample, this clonotype turned up many times. This rearrangement joins TRBV29-1 to TRBJ2-1, with TRBD2 identical over 8 bases. CDR3 length: 16 residues. Germline values: CDR1 SQVTM, CDR2 ANQGSEA. Trimming removed 0 bases from V and 9 bases from J; junction bases left unmatched: 13. Here the CDR3 DNA reads TGCAGCGTTGAAGATCGGGGGGGACTCGGGAGGTTTGAGCAGTTCTTC. It codes for CSVEDRGGLGRFEQFF.

This clonotype was picked up many times. The chain links TRBV5-1 to TRBJ2-1; 9 bases agree with TRBD2. Germline V lookup: CDR1 SGHRS, CDR2 YFSETQ. Losses at the gene ends were 2 bases for V and 8 bases for J; bases not matched to a gene: 8. CDR3 length: 15 amino acids. The CDR3 coding sequence is TGCGCCAGCAGCTTCGGCGGGAGGGCCATTGATGAGCAGTTCTTC. Encoded protein: CASSFGGRAIDEQFF.

The V gene is TRBV24-1, the J gene TRBJ2-5; TRBD1 is a possible D gene (5 bases). From germline, CDR1 is KGHDR and CDR2 SFDVKD. Trimming shortened V by 4 bases and J by 2 bases, and 10 bases separated the two germline ends. The CDR3 is 14 residues long. The CDR3 sequence is CATSDPGSQETQYF. CDR3 bases: TGTGCCACCAGTGACCCAGGGTCACAAGAGACCCAGTACTTC.

There are a few counts of this clonotype. V gene TRBV18 combines with J gene TRBJ2-5; D is undetermined. The CDR3 sequence is 14 residues long. The germline V gene has CDR1 KGHSH and CDR2 LQKENI. The germline V and J ends were trimmed by 0 bases and 5 bases, with 10 bases remaining between them. The CDR3 reads CASSPPAVIETQYF. Here the CDR3 DNA reads TGTGCCAGCTCACCACCGGCAGTCATCGAGACCCAGTACTTC.

This clonotype has just a few counts. This chain uses TRBV3-1 with TRBJ2-1; 9 bases match TRBD1. With V trimmed by 5 bases and J by 10 bases, 6 bases remained unmatched. The length of the CDR3 is 13 residues. Per the germline V gene, CDR1 is LGHDT and CDR2 is YNNKEL (reference sequence). This CDR3 is CASSTSTGGEQFF. The CDR3 DNA reads TGTGCCAGCAGCACTTCGACAGGGGGGGAGCAGTTCTTC.

This clonotype was seen a handful of times. The chain uses TRBV10-3 and TRBJ2-3; D may match TRBD1 or TRBD2 (5 bases each). V was clipped by 4 bases and J by 8 bases, with 10 bases between them. The CDR3 has 12 residues. Germline V lookup: CDR1 ENHRY, CDR2 SYGVKD. This chain's CDR3 is CAISGGVFTQYF. The CDR3 bases are TGTGCCATCAGTGGAGGGGTCTTTACGCAGTATTTT.